What follows are 17 T cell receptor beta chains derived from one specimen sequenced in a study of CD8+ T cells in alopecia areata (dated by TCRdb to the late 2010s). For about 5 biomarker-study patients, CD4+ cells were further sorted into CD25+CD127- cells. The library was made by the immunoSEQ multiplex PCR assay. For TCR sequencing, RNA was extracted from every sample and reverse transcribed into cDNA to serve as template. The table was pulled from immuneACCESS by TCRdb, which kept in-frame rearrangements only. Such tables lose some clones; where checked, under half of the loss comes from unresolved V genes, and the rest has no known cause. For this sample the table gives approximately 13,000 clones, of which around 50% were detected only once. The top ten clones comprise approximately 3.6% of the sample. Sequenced material: CD4+ Tregs sorted from blood. These receptors originate from a human donor with alopecia areata.

There are a few counts of this clone. V usage is TRBV7-9 and J usage is TRBJ1-5; TRBD1 matches 9 bases. Germline loops: CDR1 SEHNR, CDR2 FQNEAQ (reference sequence). Trimming removed 5 bases from V and 1 base from J; junction bases left unmatched: 12. The CDR3 has 18 residues. The CDR3 here is CASSLGQGHAYSNQPQHF. The CDR3 DNA sequence: TGTGCCAGCAGCCTGGGACAGGGTCATGCTTACAGCAATCAGCCCCAGCATTTT.

The chain uses TRBV21-1 and TRBJ2-5; the table's D call, TRBD2, has no DNA check behind it. TRBV21-1 is tagged as a pseudogene. The CDR3 consists of 17 residues. CDR3 sequence: CASSKAGASGEQETQYF. The CDR3 nucleotides read TGTGCCAGCAGCAAAGCTGGGGCTAGCGGGGAGCAAGAGACCCAGTACTTC.

The gene calls are TRBV5-4 and TRBJ2-3; 9 nucleotides line up with TRBD2. The CDR3 contains 15 residues. V shed 6 bases, J shed 3 bases, and the junction held 8 bases outside the gene matches. Germline values: CDR1 SGHNT, CDR2 YYREEE (reference sequence). CDR3 sequence (DNA): TGTGCCAGCACGCGGGGGACTAGCATTACAGATACGCAGTATTTT. It encodes CASTRGTSITDTQYF.

In DNA form, the CDR3 reads TGTGCCAGCAGTTCGTTGGGGGGAGGCGAGCAGTACTTC. This sequence encodes CASSSLGGGEQYF. The rearrangement uses TRBV28 and TRBJ2-7; D may be TRBD2 (6 bases). The V gene lost 4 bases and the J gene lost 6 bases, with 13 bases spanning the gap. The CDR3 is 13 residues long. CDR1 is MDHEN, CDR2 SYDVKM, per germline. The full variable domain, with the rest looked up from reference TRBV28 and TRBJ2-7, is DVKVTQSSRYLVKRTGEKVFLECVQDMDHENMFWYRQDPGLGLRLIYFSYDVKMKEKGDIPEGYSVSREKKERFSLILESASTNQTSMYLCASSSLGGGEQYFGPGTRLTVT.

This clone was detected only once. The CDR3 loop reads CASSYQGRQGNEQFF. The CDR3 region has the DNA TGTGCCAGCAGCTACCAGGGGCGCCAGGGAAATGAGCAGTTCTTC. The V gene is TRBV14, the J gene TRBJ2-1, with D possibly matching TRBD1 (6 bases). The CDR3 has 15 amino acids. Germline CDR1 reads SGHDN; CDR2 reads FVKESK. Trimming pared 5 bases from V and 7 bases from J, leaving 18 bases between.

This clone ranks as large. Different DNA sequences within this sample yield the same CDR3. V is TRBV29-1 and J is TRBJ2-1; D is possibly TRBD1 or TRBD2 (5 bases each). Germline loops: CDR1 SQVTM, CDR2 ANQGSEA. The CDR3 contains 12 residues. V lost 7 bases, J lost 0 bases, and 7 bases lay in between. CDR3 protein: CSGGSSYNEQFF. For the CDR3, the DNA is TGCAGCGGGGGGAGCTCCTACAATGAGCAGTTCTTC.

The CDR3 DNA reads TGCGCCAGCAGCTTGGTTCCTAGCACAGATACGCAGTATTTT. It codes for CASSLVPSTDTQYF. The chain is built from TRBV5-1 and TRBJ2-3; no clear D. The CDR3 runs to 14 residues. The germline V and J ends were trimmed by 0 bases and 0 bases, with 5 bases remaining between them. CDR1 is SGHRS, CDR2 YFSETQ, per germline.

The chain joins TRBV10-1 to TRBJ2-3, with TRBD2 matching 9 bases. With V trimmed by 3 bases and J by 2 bases, 6 bases remained unmatched. The length of the CDR3 is 16 residues. Germline CDR1 is WNHNN and CDR2 is SYGVQD (reference sequence). For the CDR3, the DNA is TGCGCCAGCAGTGATAACAGCGGGAGGTACACAGATACGCAGTATTTT. It is translated as CASSDNSGRYTDTQYF.

This chain joins TRBV7-3 and TRBJ1-2; D uncertain. With 2 bases removed from V and 1 base from J, the gap between germline ends came to 5 bases. This CDR3 region has 13 residues. CDR1 and CDR2 from the germline V gene are SGHTA and FQGTGA. The CDR3 loop reads CASSLGVNYGYTF. CDR3 nucleotides: TGTGCCAGCAGCTTAGGGGTTAACTATGGCTACACCTTC.

The chain carries TRBV7-3 and TRBJ1-5; the match to TRBD1 covers 8 bases. The J segment lost 3 bases and the V segment lost 5 bases, leaving 12 bases of the junction unmatched. This CDR3 region has 17 residues. Germline values: CDR1 SGHTA, CDR2 FQGTGA. The CDR3: CASSPRYRDRSNQPQHF. The CDR3 DNA is TGTGCCAGCAGCCCAAGATACCGGGACAGGTCCAATCAGCCCCAGCATTTT.

CDR3 DNA: TGTGCCAGCAGGGACGTACAGCGGGAGCAGTACTTC. Its translation is CASRDVQREQYF. The V gene is TRBV2, the J gene TRBJ2-7; a possible D gene is TRBD2 (5 bases). Germline V gene data show CDR1 as SNHLY and CDR2 as FYNNEI. The CDR3 is made up of 12 amino acids. V lost 6 bases, J lost 7 bases, and 13 bases lay in between.

The gene calls are TRBV28 and TRBJ2-1; no definite D call. The V end lost 11 bases, the J end lost 9 bases, and 23 bases lay between the germline ends. CDR1 MDHEN and CDR2 SYDVKM come from the germline V gene. This CDR3 spans 14 amino acids. The CDR3 loop is CAAGRLSGVGEQFF. CDR3 nucleotide sequence: TGTGCCGCCGGGCGGTTAAGTGGGGTCGGTGAGCAGTTCTTC.

This clone turned up a few times. This rearrangement joins TRBV23-1 to TRBJ2-2, with 8 bases matching TRBD2. TRBV23-1 is an open reading frame, and its role is uncertain. CDR3 length equals 17 residues. The V gene end was trimmed by 2 bases and the J gene end by 7 bases; junction bases not matched to a gene: 12. The CDR3 sequence: CASSQTSREGLVGELFF. In nucleotides, the CDR3 is TGCGCCAGCAGTCAAACCTCTCGGGAGGGCCTTGTCGGGGAGCTGTTTTTT.

CDR3 residues: CASSSTGFSSYEQYF. The DNA for the CDR3 is TGTGCCAGCAGTTCGACAGGTTTTAGCTCCTACGAGCAGTACTTC. The J gene is TRBJ2-7, the V gene TRBV27; D may be TRBD1 (6 bases). V lost 4 bases and J 0 bases, leaving 13 bases between the germline ends. This CDR3 has 15 residues. Looked up from germline, CDR1 is MNHEY and CDR2 is SMNVEV (reference sequence).

This rearrangement joins TRBV18 to TRBJ2-7; 10 bases map to TRBD1. The germline V gene has CDR1 KGHSH and CDR2 LQKENI. Trimming took 8 bases from V and 4 from J; bases not matched to a gene: 8. The CDR3 extends over 14 amino acids. DNA of the CDR3: TGTGCCAGCGTTCCGGGACAGGGGTTTTACGAGCAGTACTTC. Protein product: CASVPGQGFYEQYF.

V usage is TRBV28 and J usage is TRBJ1-5, with a weak D call TRBD1 (6 bases). Deletions cut 6 bases from V and 2 bases from J, with 14 bases between. Germline V gene sequence: CDR1 MDHEN, CDR2 SYDVKM. This CDR3 has 15 amino acids. For the CDR3, the DNA is TGTGCCAGCAGCTTCTCTGGGGGCCGCAATCAGCCCCAGCATTTT. Translation gives CASSFSGGRNQPQHF.

This clone appeared once. V and J are TRBV5-6 and TRBJ1-1; D gene ambiguous. CDR1 and CDR2 (germline): SGHDT, YYEEEE. The CDR3 is made up of 12 amino acids. The V end lost 2 bases, the J end lost 1 base, and 3 bases lay between the germline ends. In DNA form, the CDR3 reads TGTGCCAGCAGCTTCAAGAACACTGAAGCTTTCTTT. Translating gives CASSFKNTEAFF.